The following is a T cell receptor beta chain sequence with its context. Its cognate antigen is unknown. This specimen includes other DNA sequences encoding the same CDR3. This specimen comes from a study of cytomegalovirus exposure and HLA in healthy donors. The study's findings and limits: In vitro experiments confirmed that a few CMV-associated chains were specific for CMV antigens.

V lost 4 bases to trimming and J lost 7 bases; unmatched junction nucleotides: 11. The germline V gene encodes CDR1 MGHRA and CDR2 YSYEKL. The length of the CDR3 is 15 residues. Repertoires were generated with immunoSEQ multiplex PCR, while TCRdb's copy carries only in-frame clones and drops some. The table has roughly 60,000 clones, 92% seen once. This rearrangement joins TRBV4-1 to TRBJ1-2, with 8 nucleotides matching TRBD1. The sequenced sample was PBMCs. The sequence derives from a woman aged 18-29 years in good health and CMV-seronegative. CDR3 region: CASSPGQGLTSGYTF. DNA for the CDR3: TGCGCCAGCAGCCCAGGACAGGGCCTTACCAGTGGCTACACCTTC.